The 13 T cell receptor beta chains below were found in one sample sequenced in a study of blood T cells in healthy people across ages (dated by TCRdb to the mid-2010s). The library was produced with 5' RACE. The second PCR ran for about 6 to 11 cycles and used a J-beta primer mix along with a sample-barcoded 5' primer. Using fastp at Q25 and MiXCR, TCRdb reprocessed the public reads and kept productive beta chains. Every CDR3 protein is listed once, alongside the most common genes and DNA of its rows. The sample profile shows roughly 1.9 million distinct CDR3 sequences; approximately 39% of them were found once. The ten largest clones add up to around 23% of the sample. Sequenced input: blood. These receptors originate from a human donor in good health.

The chain joins TRBV6-2 or TRBV6-3 to TRBJ1-2; 9 nucleotides line up with TRBD1. V lost 4 bases to trimming and J lost 6 bases; unmatched junction nucleotides: 9. Germline V CDR1 and CDR2: MNHEY, SVGEGT. This CDR3 has 15 residues. CDR3 nucleotides: TGTGCCAGCAGTTTTTACTCCGGGACAGGGAATGGCTACACCTTC. Translating gives CASSFYSGTGNGYTF.

The V and J genes are TRBV6-5 and TRBJ2-4; 9 bases are shared with TRBD1. Matching the DNA end better, TRBJ2-7 makes the J call doubtful. The CDR3 has 14 amino acids. CDR1 and CDR2 from the germline V gene are MNHEY and SVGAGI. The chain's CDR3 is CASRAGTGLVEQYF. CDR3 nucleotide sequence: TGTGCCAGCAGGGCCGGGACAGGGTTGGTCGAGCAGTACTTC.

The chain combines TRBV7-9 with TRBJ1-5; TRBD1 is a possible D gene (5 bases). Germline V gene data show CDR1 as SEHNR and CDR2 as FQNEAQ (reference sequence). Trimming shortened V by 1 base and J by 9 bases, and 13 bases separated the two germline ends. CDR3 length: 14 amino acids. The CDR3 coding sequence is TGTGCCAGCAGCTTAGATTTGGGGGGTGCGCCCCAGCATTTT. It yields the protein CASSLDLGGAPQHF.

This clonotype was picked up a small number of times. The genes are TRBV6-2 or TRBV6-3 and TRBJ1-1; D might be TRBD1 (6 bases). The germline gives CDR1 MNHEY, CDR2 SVGEGT. The CDR3 sequence is 11 residues long. The V end lost 3 bases, the J end lost 8 bases, and 7 bases lay between the germline ends. As DNA, the CDR3 is TGTGCCAGCAGTTATACAGGGGAAGCTTTCTTT. Translated: CASSYTGEAFF.

The chain is built from TRBV7-3 and TRBJ2-3; 8 nucleotides align to TRBD1. V shed 5 bases and J 4 bases; nucleotides not matched to a gene: 5. The germline V gene has CDR1 SGHTA and CDR2 FQGTGA. This CDR3 has 14 amino acids. The CDR3 DNA reads TGTGCCAGCAGCCCCAGGGGGCCTGCAGATACGCAGTATTTT. Amino acids: CASSPRGPADTQYF.

This chain connects TRBV7-2 to TRBJ2-7, with D hard to call. TRBJ2-5 matches the DNA end more closely, so the J call is doubtful. Germline V gene lookup returns CDR1 SGHTA and CDR2 FQGNSA. The CDR3 is made up of 14 amino acids. The CDR3 nucleotides read TGTGCCAGCAGCTTAGGGGTCCAGAGAGAGACCCAGTACTTC. Protein: CASSLGVQRETQYF.

This clonotype appeared a few times. One end of the junction does not line up with germline, which may come from a read error. The J gene is TRBJ1-2, the V gene TRBV29-1, with D unresolved. The CDR3 covers 13 residues. The V gene's germline CDR1 is SQVTM and CDR2 ANQGSEA. In nucleotides, the CDR3 is TGCAGCGTTGAATCCGGGGATAGCTATGGCTGCACCTTC. It specifies CSVESGDSYGCTF.

The chain carries TRBV20-1 and TRBJ2-1; 7 nucleotides line up with TRBD2. The junction had 8 bases not matched to a gene; V was cut back by 5 bases and J by 7 bases. The germline CDR1 and CDR2 sequences are DFQATT and SNEGSKA (reference sequence). The CDR3 runs to 13 residues. CDR3 nucleotides: TGCAGTGCTCCCGAGACTAGCTATAATGAGCAGTTCTTC. It is translated as CSAPETSYNEQFF.

Only a few counts were recorded for this clonotype. The J gene is TRBJ2-3, the V gene TRBV13, with D perhaps matching TRBD2 (6 bases). The CDR3 is 15 amino acids. V lost 4 bases to trimming and J lost 0 bases, with 11 bases between them. Germline lookup yields CDR1 PRHDT and CDR2 FYEKMQ (reference sequence). The CDR3 is CASSSGLSSTDTQYF. The CDR3 DNA follows: TGTGCCAGCAGCTCGGGACTGTCTAGCACAGATACGCAGTATTTT.

This clonotype was seen a handful of times. The V and J genes are TRBV9 and TRBJ1-5, with 9 nucleotides matching TRBD1. This CDR3 has 18 amino acids. The J segment lost 0 bases and the V segment lost 3 bases, leaving 10 bases of the junction unmatched. Germline values: CDR1 SGDLS, CDR2 YYNGEE. Here the CDR3 DNA reads TGTGCCAGCAGCGAGAGTACAGGGGGCCGTTATAGCAATCAGCCCCAGCATTTT. As protein: CASSESTGGRYSNQPQHF.

This clonotype appeared a few times. The chain has TRBV7-2 and TRBJ2-7, with D maybe TRBD1 (5 bases). Trimming pared 0 bases from V and 4 bases from J, leaving 13 bases between. CDR1 is SGHTA and CDR2 is FQGNSA in the germline V gene. The CDR3 sequence is 15 residues long. The DNA for the CDR3 is TGTGCCAGCAGCTTAGCGTCGGACACCCTTTACGAGCAGTACTTC. It specifies CASSLASDTLYEQYF.

This clonotype was observed a few times. The chain uses TRBV11-2 and TRBJ2-1; 9 bases are a match to TRBD1. The CDR3 has 16 amino acids. The germline V gene encodes CDR1 SGHAT and CDR2 FQNNGV. The V gene end was trimmed by 1 base and the J gene end by 6 bases; junction bases not matched to a gene: 7. The CDR3 coding sequence is TGTGCCAGCAGCTTAGGTTACAGGGGGCGCTTCAATGAGCAGTTCTTC. Protein sequence: CASSLGYRGRFNEQFF. Full variable domain (outside the CDR3, taken from reference TRBV11-2 and TRBJ2-1): EAGVAQSPRYKIIEKRQSVAFWCNPISGHATLYWYQQILGQGPKLLIQFQNNGVVDDSQLPKDRFSAERLKGVDSTLKIQPAKLEDSAVYLCASSLGYRGRFNEQFFGPGTRLTVL.

The genes are TRBV11-1 and TRBJ2-7; D gene unclear. Germline loops: CDR1 SGHAT, CDR2 FQDESV (reference sequence). The CDR3 spans 14 residues. Trimming stripped 5 bases from V and 3 bases from J, with 14 bases between. The CDR3 DNA reads as TGTGCCAGCAGCCCCGCCCCCGCGGACTACGAGCAGTACTTC. Translating it yields CASSPAPADYEQYF.